This TCR beta chain was sequenced in a study of human T cells and chemical hapten exposure. Study-level information: Readings were taken at 6 days from patch tests that had applied 0.01% DPC to the upper back. Predominantly women, the patients had alopecia areata, totalis or universalis.

In this sample, this clonotype turned up a few times. As yet, its antigen is unknown. Study results and caveats: Alopecia in the donors means their immune response may deviate from healthy people's.

Each CDR3 protein gets one entry after TCRdb re-called the RACE reads with MiXCR. The sample yields under 150,000 distinct CDR3 sequences, around 10% seen once. CDR1 SQVTM and CDR2 ANQGSEA come from the germline V gene. V was clipped by 7 bases and J by 5 bases, with 18 bases between them. CDR3 length equals 13 residues. Time point: patch test 1, 2 weeks after DPC sensitization. Treatment of the sample: therapeutic diphenylcyclopropenone sensitization with weekly scalp DPC. Alopecia patients deemed DPC-suitable, aged 18 to 70, excluding pregnancy. This receptor was taken from a woman in her 50s with alopecia areata. Some clones in this sample may be carry-over from other donors' samples. The sample here was whole blood, taken in connection with sensitization to the hapten diphenylcyclopropenone (DPC). V usage is TRBV29-1 and J usage is TRBJ2-7, with a weak D call TRBD1 (6 bases). CDR3 bases: TGCAGCGCTGTAGGACAGACAAGTAACGAGCAGTACTTC. Encoded protein: CSAVGQTSNEQYF.